This is a list of T cell receptor beta chains from one sample in a study of T cell changes during pregnancy in multiple sclerosis. Profiled with immunoSEQ multiplex PCR; TCRdb holds only in-frame clones, not every one. The sample yields fewer than 60,000 clones, approximately 90% seen once. Sequenced material: peripheral blood, taken after pregnancy. All receptors come from a female donor in good health, enrolled as a control in a pregnancy study. Each CDR3 is given with its conserved first and last residue. D genes are given only for firm matches. The listing skips clone size in some rows; elsewhere it reads once, few, many or a size class.

length	J	size	V	D	DNA	CDR3
15	TRBJ1-2	once	TRBV14	NA	TGTGCCAGCAGCCAAAGCGTAATCCAGGGTTCCGGCTACACCTTC	CASSQSVIQGSGYTF
15	TRBJ1-6	NA	TRBV7-2	TRBD1	TGTGCCAGCAGCTTACAGGGGACAGGGAATTCACCCCTCCACTTT	CASSLQGTGNSPLHF
13	TRBJ2-1	NA	TRBV2	TRBD1	TGTGCCAGCAAAAAGGGGGCGAACAATGAGCAGTTCTTC	CASKKGANNEQFF
16	TRBJ2-3	NA	TRBV5-1	TRBD2	TGCGCCAGCAGCTTGGCCACTAGCGGTCGGAGGGATACGCAGTATTTT	CASSLATSGRRDTQYF
16	TRBJ2-1	medium-sized	TRBV5-1	TRBD2	TGCGCCAGCACCCTCCGTTCGGGAGGGGTCTACAATGAGCAGTTCTTC	CASTLRSGGVYNEQFF
14	TRBJ2-7	once	TRBV7-8	NA	TGTGCCAGCAGCTTAATCCAATCCTCCTACGAGCAGTACTTC	CASSLIQSSYEQYF
15	TRBJ2-6	NA	TRBV29-1	NA	TGCAGCGTTGGAGTCTATAGCTCTGGGGCCAACGTCCTGACTTTC	CSVGVYSSGANVLTF
15	TRBJ1-4	NA	TRBV28	NA	TGTGCCAGCAGTGGCAGGGATTCAACTAATGAAAAACTGTTTTTT	CASSGRDSTNEKLFF
17	TRBJ1-3	NA	TRBV5-6	NA	TGTGCCAGCAGCTTGGCGGGGGGCCGAACTTCTGGAAACACCATATATTTT	CASSLAGGRTSGNTIYF
11	TRBJ2-7	once	TRBV5-4	NA	TGTGCCAGCAGCTCGGCCTACGAGCAGTACTTC	CASSSAYEQYF
18	TRBJ1-1	NA	TRBV10-1	TRBD1	TGCGCCAGCCCCAGCATTCCGTGTGAGATAGGGGGCCGGATTGAAGCTTTCTTT	CASPSIPCEIGGRIEAFF
15	TRBJ2-7	NA	TRBV7-9	TRBD2	TGTGCCAGCAGCTCTAGCGGGGGGAGCTCCTACGAGCAGTACTTC	CASSSSGGSSYEQYF
15	TRBJ2-6	NA	TRBV6-1	NA	TGTGCCAGCAGCTTTTACAGGTCTGGGGCCAACGTCCTGACTTTC	CASSFYRSGANVLTF
15	TRBJ2-5	NA	TRBV4-2	NA	TGTGCCAGCAGCCAAAGCTGGCAGGGGGGAGAGACCCAGTACTTC	CASSQSWQGGETQYF
14	TRBJ2-7	NA	TRBV4-2	TRBD1	TGTGCCAGCAGCCTAACAGGGGTTTCCGACGAGCAGTACTTC	CASSLTGVSDEQYF
16	TRBJ2-5	NA	TRBV9	TRBD1	TGTGCCAGCAGCTCCCCCGACAGGGGGCACGAAGGGGCCCAGTACTTC	CASSSPDRGHEGAQYF
19	TRBJ2-6	NA	TRBV19	TRBD1	TGTGCCAGTACCGACTTCTCGGGACAGAGCTCTTACGGGGCCAACGTCCTGACTTTC	CASTDFSGQSSYGANVLTF
14	TRBJ1-1	NA	TRBV7-2	NA	TGTGCCAGCAGCCCCCGGTTGGGGGCCCCTGAAGCTTTCTTT	CASSPRLGAPEAFF
16	TRBJ2-1	NA	TRBV18	TRBD1	TGTGCCAGCTCACCCCGACTCACGACAGGGACAGATGAGCAGTTCTTC	CASSPRLTTGTDEQFF
13	TRBJ2-5	NA	TRBV27	NA	TGTGCCAGCAGCCGGACTATTCAAGAGACCCAGTACTTC	CASSRTIQETQYF
14	TRBJ2-7	NA	TRBV5-1	TRBD1	TGCGCCAGCAGCTTGGGGACAGGGGGCTACGAGCAGTACTTC	CASSLGTGGYEQYF
16	TRBJ1-2	NA	TRBV7-2	TRBD1	TGTGCCAGCAGCTTAGGCGGGACAGCTTCTAACTATGGCTACACCTTC	CASSLGGTASNYGYTF
15	TRBJ2-3	NA	TRBV6-6	NA	TGTGCCAGCAGTCCCCGCATAGCGGCCACAGATACGCAGTATTTT	CASSPRIAATDTQYF
15	TRBJ2-5	NA	TRBV6-5	NA	TGTGCCAGCAAACCGTCAGGGTACGACCTCCAGACCCAGTACTTC	CASKPSGYDLQTQYF
16	TRBJ1-1	NA	TRBV7-9	NA	TGTGCCAGCAGCTTAGAGGCAGGGGTAAAGGGCACTGAAGCTTTCTTT	CASSLEAGVKGTEAFF
14	TRBJ2-5	NA	TRBV10-3	TRBD2	TGTGCCATCAGTGGGACTAGCGGGAGAGAGACCCAGTACTTC	CAISGTSGRETQYF
19	TRBJ2-2	NA	TRBV7-9	NA	TGTGCCAGCAGCCTTCCTAGGGGGACGGGACGCACAAACACCGGGGAGCTGTTTTTT	CASSLPRGTGRTNTGELFF
14	TRBJ1-2	NA	TRBV19	TRBD1	TGTGCCAGTAAACAAGGGACAGGGCCCAATGGCTACACCTTC	CASKQGTGPNGYTF
14	TRBJ1-5	few	TRBV19	NA	TGTGCCAGTAGTATAGGGCATAGCAATCAGCCCCAGCATTTT	CASSIGHSNQPQHF
13	TRBJ2-7	once	TRBV11-3	TRBD1	TGTGCCAGCAGCCCCGGGACAGAGTACGAGCAGTACTTC	CASSPGTEYEQYF
14	TRBJ1-2	NA	TRBV4-2	TRBD1	TGTGCCAGCAGCCAAGAGGGACAGGGGTATGGCTACACCTTC	CASSQEGQGYGYTF